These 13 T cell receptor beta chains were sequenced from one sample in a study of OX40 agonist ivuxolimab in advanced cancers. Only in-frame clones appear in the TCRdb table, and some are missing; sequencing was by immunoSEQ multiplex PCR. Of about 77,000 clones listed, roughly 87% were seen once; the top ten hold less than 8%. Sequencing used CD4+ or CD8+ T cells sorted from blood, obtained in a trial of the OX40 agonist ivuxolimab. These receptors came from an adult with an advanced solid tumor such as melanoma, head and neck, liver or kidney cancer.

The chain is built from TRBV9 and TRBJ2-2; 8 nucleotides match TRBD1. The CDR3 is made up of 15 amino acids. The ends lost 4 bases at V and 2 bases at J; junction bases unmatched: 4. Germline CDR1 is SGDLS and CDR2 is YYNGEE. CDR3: CASSPGGGNTGELFF. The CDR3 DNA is TGTGCCAGCAGCCCAGGGGGCGGAAACACCGGGGAGCTGTTTTTT.

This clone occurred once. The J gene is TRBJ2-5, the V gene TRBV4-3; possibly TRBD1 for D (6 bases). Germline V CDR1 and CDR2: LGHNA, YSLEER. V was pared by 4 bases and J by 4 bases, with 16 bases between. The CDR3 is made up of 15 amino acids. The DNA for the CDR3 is TGCGCCAGCAGCCGAGGCGAAGGGGGTCGAGAGACCCAGTACTTC. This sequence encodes CASSRGEGGRETQYF.

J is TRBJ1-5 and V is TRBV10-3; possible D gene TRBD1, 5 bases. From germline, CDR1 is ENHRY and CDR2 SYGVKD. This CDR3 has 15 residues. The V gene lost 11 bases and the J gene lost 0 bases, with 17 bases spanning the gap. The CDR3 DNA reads TGTGCCTCAATGGAAGACAGATATAGCAATCAGCCCCAGCATTTT. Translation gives CASMEDRYSNQPQHF.

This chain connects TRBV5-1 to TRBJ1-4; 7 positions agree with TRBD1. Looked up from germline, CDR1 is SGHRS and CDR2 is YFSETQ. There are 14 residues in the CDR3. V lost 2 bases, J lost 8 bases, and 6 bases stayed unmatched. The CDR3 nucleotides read TGCGCCAGCAGCTTTACCGGGACAGCCGAAAAACTGTTTTTT. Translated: CASSFTGTAEKLFF. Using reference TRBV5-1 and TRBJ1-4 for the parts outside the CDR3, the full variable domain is KAGVTQTPRYLIKTRGQQVTLSCSPISGHRSVSWYQQTPGQGLQFLFEYFSETQRNKGNFPGRFSGRQFSNSRSEMNVSTLELGDSALYLCASSFTGTAEKLFFGSGTQLSVL.

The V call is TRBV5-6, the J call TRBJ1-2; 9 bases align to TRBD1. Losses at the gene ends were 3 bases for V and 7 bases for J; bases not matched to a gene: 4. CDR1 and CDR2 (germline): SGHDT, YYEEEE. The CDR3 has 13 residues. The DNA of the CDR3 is TGTGCCAGCAGCTACACAGGGGGCGTTGGCTACACCTTC. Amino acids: CASSYTGGVGYTF. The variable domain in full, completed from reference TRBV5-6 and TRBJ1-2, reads DAGVTQSPTHLIKTRGQQVTLRCSPKSGHDTVSWYQQALGQGPQFIFQYYEEEERQRGNFPDRFSGHQFPNYSSELNVNALLLGDSALYLCASSYTGGVGYTFGSGTRLTVV.

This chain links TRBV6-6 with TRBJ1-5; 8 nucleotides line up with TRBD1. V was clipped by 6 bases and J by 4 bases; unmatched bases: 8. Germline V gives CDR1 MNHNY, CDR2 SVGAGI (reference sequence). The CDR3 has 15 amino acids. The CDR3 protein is CASRHGTGQNQPQHF. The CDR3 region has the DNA TGTGCCAGCAGACACGGGACAGGACAAAATCAGCCCCAGCATTTT.

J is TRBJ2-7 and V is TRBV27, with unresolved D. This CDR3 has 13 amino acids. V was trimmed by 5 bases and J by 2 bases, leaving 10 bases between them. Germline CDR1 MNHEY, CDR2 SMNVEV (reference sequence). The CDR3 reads CASSRTGTYEQYF. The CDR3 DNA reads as TGTGCCAGCAGTCGGACCGGAACCTACGAGCAGTACTTC.

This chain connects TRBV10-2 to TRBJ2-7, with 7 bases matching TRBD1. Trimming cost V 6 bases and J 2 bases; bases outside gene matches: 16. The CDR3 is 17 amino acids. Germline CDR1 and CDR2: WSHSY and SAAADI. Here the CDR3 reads CASSAQSPGQTTYEQYF. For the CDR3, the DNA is TGCGCCAGCAGCGCCCAATCCCCGGGACAGACGACCTACGAGCAGTACTTC.

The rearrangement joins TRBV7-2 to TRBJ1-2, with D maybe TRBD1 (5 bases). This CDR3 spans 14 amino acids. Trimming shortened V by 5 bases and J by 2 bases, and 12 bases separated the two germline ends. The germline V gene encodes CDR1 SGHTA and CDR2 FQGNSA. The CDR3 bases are TGTGCCAGCAGCCCGCTGGGGGGGAACTATGGCTACACCTTC. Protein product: CASSPLGGNYGYTF.

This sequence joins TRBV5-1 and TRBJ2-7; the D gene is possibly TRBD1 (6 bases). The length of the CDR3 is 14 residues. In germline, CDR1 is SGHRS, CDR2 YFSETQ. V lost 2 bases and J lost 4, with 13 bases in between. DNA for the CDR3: TGCGCCAGCAGCTTTACCGGGACAACGTACGAGCAGTACTTC. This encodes CASSFTGTTYEQYF.

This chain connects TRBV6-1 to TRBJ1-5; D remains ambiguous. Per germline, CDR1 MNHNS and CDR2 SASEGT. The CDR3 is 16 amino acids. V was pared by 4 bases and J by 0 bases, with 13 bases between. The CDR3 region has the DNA TGTGCCAGCAGTGCAACACAAGTCTATAGCAATCAGCCCCAGCATTTT. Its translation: CASSATQVYSNQPQHF.

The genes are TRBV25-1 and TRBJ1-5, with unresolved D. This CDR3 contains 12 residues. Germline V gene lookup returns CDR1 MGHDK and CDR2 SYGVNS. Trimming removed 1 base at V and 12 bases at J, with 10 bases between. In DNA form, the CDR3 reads TGTGCCAGCAGTGAATGGGGTGGATACCAGCATTTT. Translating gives CASSEWGGYQHF.

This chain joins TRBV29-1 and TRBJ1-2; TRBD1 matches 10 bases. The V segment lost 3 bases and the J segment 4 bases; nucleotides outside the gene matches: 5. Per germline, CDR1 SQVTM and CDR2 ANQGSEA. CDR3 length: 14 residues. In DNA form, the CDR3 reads TGCAGCGTTGATCCCCGGACAGGGGGCTATGGCTACACCTTC. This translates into CSVDPRTGGYGYTF.